Following are 18 T cell receptor beta chains from one sample sequenced in a study of OX40 agonist ivuxolimab in advanced cancers. Here immunoSEQ multiplex PCR was the method, and the copy in TCRdb shows in-frame clones only, minus some. The top ten hold over 0.75% of the sample, which has about 79,000 clones, more than 85% seen once. The material was CD4+ or CD8+ T cells sorted from blood, obtained in a trial of the OX40 agonist ivuxolimab. All receptors come from an adult with an advanced solid tumor such as melanoma, head and neck, liver or kidney cancer.

The chain uses TRBV7-8 and TRBJ2-1; tentatively, D is TRBD2 (5 bases). Trimming cost V 7 bases and J 3 bases, with 13 bases left between them. Germline CDR1 reads SGHVS; CDR2 reads FQNEAQ. This CDR3 has 14 residues. CDR3 nucleotides: TGTGCCAGCAAAAAGCGGTCGAGCTACAATGAGCAGTTCTTC. Residues: CASKKRSSYNEQFF.

The gene calls are TRBV7-2 and TRBJ1-2, with TRBD1 matching 9 bases. CDR1 and CDR2 from the germline V gene are SGHTA and FQGNSA. The CDR3 is 15 amino acids. V was pared by 1 base and J by 4 bases, with 4 bases of the junction left unmatched. The CDR3 sequence: CASSLDPGQGYGYTF. In nucleotides, the CDR3 is TGTGCCAGCAGCTTAGACCCGGGACAGGGCTATGGCTACACCTTC. The full variable domain, in which reference TRBV7-2 and TRBJ1-2 provide the parts outside the CDR3, is GAGVSQSPSNKVTEKGKDVELRCDPISGHTALYWYRQSLGQGLEFLIYFQGNSAPDKSGLPSDRFSAERTGGSVSTLTIQRTQQEDSAVYLCASSLDPGQGYGYTFGSGTRLTVV.

This clone was seen once. The V and J genes are TRBV27 and TRBJ2-7; possible D gene TRBD2, 7 bases. Trimming cost V 2 bases and J 2 bases, with 10 bases left between them. The CDR3 loop spans 14 amino acids. Per germline, CDR1 MNHEY and CDR2 SMNVEV (reference sequence). For the CDR3, the DNA is TGTGCCAGCAGTTTAGGGGGGGCCACCTACGAGCAGTACTTC. This encodes CASSLGGATYEQYF.

CDR3 amino acids: CASSLSGTGGLETQYF. CDR3 DNA sequence: TGTGCCAGCAGCCTGTCGGGGACAGGGGGCCTGGAGACCCAGTACTTC. This chain joins TRBV5-8 and TRBJ2-5; TRBD1 matches at 12 bases. With 4 bases clipped from V and 5 bases from J, the junction kept 9 bases outside the gene matches. The CDR3 covers 16 residues. Per germline, CDR1 SGHTS and CDR2 YDEGEE. Full variable domain (missing parts from reference TRBV5-8 and TRBJ2-5): EAGVTQSPTHLIKTRGQQATLRCSPISGHTSVYWYQQALGLGLQFLLWYDEGEERNRGNFPPRFSGRQFPNYSSELNVNALELEDSALYLCASSLSGTGGLETQYFGPGTRLLVL.

This chain's CDR3 is CSVEQAWNTEAFF. The CDR3 bases are TGCAGCGTTGAACAGGCTTGGAACACTGAAGCTTTCTTT. The gene calls are TRBV29-1 and TRBJ1-1; D is undetermined. The CDR3 is made up of 13 amino acids. The germline V gene encodes CDR1 SQVTM and CDR2 ANQGSEA. The V end was cut by 2 bases, the J end by 1 base, with 8 bases between. Looking up the rest from reference TRBV29-1 and TRBJ1-1 gives the full variable domain: SAVISQKPSRDICQRGTSLTIQCQVDSQVTMMFWYRQQPGQSLTLIATANQGSEATYESGFVIDKFPISRPNLTFSTLTVSNMSPEDSSIYLCSVEQAWNTEAFFGQGTRLTVV.

This clone was observed a single time. The chain joins TRBV19 to TRBJ2-5, with unresolved D. This CDR3 is 13 amino acids long. The V end was cut by 5 bases, the J end by 3 bases, with 10 bases between. CDR1 LNHDA and CDR2 SQIVND come from the germline V gene (reference sequence). CDR3 region: CASSSLAKETQYF. As DNA, the CDR3 is TGTGCCAGTAGTTCTCTGGCGAAAGAGACCCAGTACTTC.

In DNA, the CDR3 is TGCAGCGCCAGGGAGGCAGATACGCAGTATTTT. It is translated as CSAREADTQYF. V is TRBV29-1 and J is TRBJ2-3; tentative D call: TRBD2 (6 bases). Germline V gives CDR1 SQVTM, CDR2 ANQGSEA. The CDR3 extends over 11 amino acids. With 7 bases removed from V and 4 bases from J, the gap between germline ends came to 9 bases.

The chain recombines TRBV27 with TRBJ2-1; D is uncertain. Germline CDR1 and CDR2: MNHEY and SMNVEV (reference sequence). The CDR3 is made up of 14 amino acids. V was clipped by 5 bases and J by 7 bases, with 15 bases between them. CDR3 protein: CASSPYASLNEQFF. The DNA for the CDR3 is TGTGCCAGCAGTCCATACGCTAGTTTGAATGAGCAGTTCTTC.

This clone has just one count. This rearrangement joins TRBV30 to TRBJ1-1; a possible D gene is TRBD1 (6 bases). With 0 bases removed from V and 4 bases from J, the gap between germline ends came to 12 bases. CDR1 and CDR2 from the germline V gene are GTSNPN and SVGIG (reference sequence). CDR3 length equals 14 residues. DNA for the CDR3: TGTGCCTGGAGTGTAGCAGGGGAGGGCACTGAAGCTTTCTTT. This codes for CAWSVAGEGTEAFF.

The chain has TRBV4-1 and TRBJ2-3, with D uncertain. The CDR3 contains 16 residues. Germline loops: CDR1 MGHRA, CDR2 YSYEKL. Trimming removed 1 base at V and 3 bases at J, with 14 bases between. The CDR3 nucleotides are TGCGCCAGCAGCCAAGCGTTAGGTCTAGTTACAGATACGCAGTATTTT. Protein sequence: CASSQALGLVTDTQYF.

This chain uses TRBV4-1 with TRBJ2-7, with 10 bases that match TRBD2. Unmatched junction bases numbered 8, after V lost 3 bases and J lost 6 bases. The CDR3 is 15 residues long. Germline loops: CDR1 MGHRA, CDR2 YSYEKL. The DNA of the CDR3 is TGCGCCAGCAGCCAGCTAGCGGGAGCTTTGGGCGAGCAGTACTTC. Its protein is CASSQLAGALGEQYF.

This clone is a singleton in its sample. V and J are TRBV7-3 and TRBJ2-5; a weak D match, TRBD2 (7 bases). CDR1 is SGHTA and CDR2 is FQGTGA in the germline V gene. CDR3 size: 14 residues. The V and J ends lost 5 bases and 7 bases respectively, with 17 bases between them. Here the CDR3 reads CASSPGRGRGTQYF. For the CDR3, the DNA is TGTGCCAGCAGCCCAGGGAGGGGCAGGGGGACCCAGTACTTC.

This clone has just one count. The V gene is TRBV6-5, the J gene TRBJ2-7; D tentatively fits TRBD1 or TRBD2 (5 bases each). This CDR3 is built from 14 residues. Germline V gene lookup returns CDR1 MNHEY and CDR2 SVGAGI. Trimming shortened V by 2 bases and J by 3 bases, and 11 bases separated the two germline ends. CDR3 residues: CASSYAVRGYEQYF. The CDR3 DNA follows: TGTGCCAGCAGTTACGCGGTGAGGGGCTACGAGCAGTACTTC.

This sequence joins TRBV18 and TRBJ1-2, with 9 bases fitting TRBD1. The CDR3 has 17 residues. Germline CDR1 is KGHSH and CDR2 is LQKENI. After removal of 6 bases from V and 1 base from J, the junction contained 12 bases not matched to a gene. This CDR3 reads CASSQQGATGVNYGYTF. The CDR3 DNA is TGTGCCAGCTCGCAACAGGGGGCAACAGGAGTTAACTATGGCTACACCTTC.

This rearrangement joins TRBV29-1 to TRBJ2-7; 10 positions match TRBD1. V shed 5 bases, J shed 3 bases, and the junction held 4 bases outside the gene matches. The germline CDR1 and CDR2 sequences are SQVTM and ANQGSEA. This CDR3 has 13 amino acids. Here the CDR3 DNA reads TGCAGCGTTACGAGGACAGGGGGCTACGAGCAGTACTTC. Amino acids: CSVTRTGGYEQYF.

This clone showed up just a few times. The chain combines TRBV5-6 with TRBJ1-1; D is uncertain. The V gene's germline CDR1 is SGHDT and CDR2 YYEEEE. The CDR3 runs 13 residues. With 2 bases removed from V and 6 bases from J, the gap between germline ends came to 11 bases. CDR3 coding DNA: TGTGCCAGCAGCTTAGAGAGGACTCCTGAAGCTTTCTTT. It encodes CASSLERTPEAFF.

This chain connects TRBV5-1 to TRBJ2-7; 7 bases are shared with TRBD2. The length of the CDR3 is 18 residues. Germline V CDR1 and CDR2: SGHRS, YFSETQ. V lost 2 bases to trimming and J lost 3 bases; unmatched junction nucleotides: 17. CDR3 residues: CASSFRAATSRGDYEQYF. The CDR3, as DNA: TGCGCCAGCAGCTTCCGAGCGGCCACTAGTCGGGGGGACTACGAGCAGTACTTC.

The chain links TRBV7-2 to TRBJ1-5; D possibly corresponds to TRBD1 (6 bases). The CDR3 extends over 13 amino acids. Germline CDR1 reads SGHTA; CDR2 reads FQGNSA. V lost 1 base to trimming and J lost 11 bases, with 12 bases between them. Here the CDR3 reads CASSLDRVESQHF. The DNA of the CDR3 is TGTGCCAGCAGCTTAGACAGGGTAGAGTCCCAGCATTTT.